What follows are 12 T cell receptor beta chains derived from one specimen sequenced in a study of T-cell memory formation after mild COVID-19. In TCRdb, the 5' RACE reads were re-called with MiXCR into one record per CDR3 protein. The table shows about 610,000 distinct CDR3 sequences, with roughly 17% occurring only once. The source material was PBMCs or a T cell subset sorted from them (not recorded which). These receptor sequences come from an adult woman who had mild COVID-19 (a few samples of this study predate the infection). Cell type and time point are not known.

The genes are TRBV10-3 and TRBJ2-7; D is perhaps TRBD1 (5 bases). V gave up 2 bases and J gave up 3 bases, with 5 bases separating them. This CDR3 region has 12 residues. Looked up from germline, CDR1 is ENHRY and CDR2 is SYGVKD. The CDR3 DNA follows: TGTGCCATCAGTGAGCAGGGCTACGAGCAGTACTTC. Amino acid sequence: CAISEQGYEQYF.

This sequence joins TRBV19 and TRBJ2-7, with 7 bases fitting TRBD1. Germline CDR1 LNHDA, CDR2 SQIVND (reference sequence). The junction had 6 bases not matched to a gene; V was cut back by 7 bases and J by 0 bases. The CDR3 runs 14 residues. The CDR3 DNA sequence: TGTGCCAGTAAGACAGGGTGGAGCTCCTACGAGCAGTACTTC. Translating it yields CASKTGWSSYEQYF.

This clonotype was observed a few times. The chain employs TRBV7-8 and TRBJ2-3, with 9 bases fitting TRBD1. The CDR3 loop spans 15 amino acids. CDR1 and CDR2 (germline): SGHVS, FQNEAQ. With 5 bases clipped from V and 1 base from J, the junction kept 4 bases outside the gene matches. CDR3 bases: TGTGCCAGCAGCATAAGACAGGGGGGCACAGATACGCAGTATTTT. It translates to CASSIRQGGTDTQYF.

The chain is built from TRBV14 and TRBJ1-2; D remains ambiguous. The germline gives CDR1 SGHDN, CDR2 FVKESK. V dropped 7 bases and J dropped 1 base, with 13 bases sitting between them. The CDR3 has 14 residues. DNA of the CDR3: TGTGCCAGCAACGGAGGGCCTCATAACTATGGCTACACCTTC. It translates to CASNGGPHNYGYTF.

This clonotype was found once. The chain employs TRBV6-5 and TRBJ1-2; D might be TRBD1 (5 bases). V was shortened by 2 bases and J by 7 bases, with 8 bases between the two germline ends. CDR1 is MNHEY and CDR2 is SVGAGI in the germline V gene. This CDR3 region has 12 residues. For the CDR3, the DNA is TGTGCCAGCAGTTACCAGGGAAGTGGCTACACCTTC. Amino acid sequence: CASSYQGSGYTF.

This clonotype has more than one count but fewer than ten. The V and J genes are TRBV24-1 and TRBJ2-5, with TRBD2 matching over 14 bases. Germline CDR1 and CDR2: KGHDR and SFDVKD. V shed 4 bases and J 4 bases; nucleotides not matched to a gene: 7. This CDR3 has 17 residues. CDR3 bases: TGTGCCACCAGTGACCGCGAGACTAGCGGGAGGGGAGAGACCCAGTACTTC. Its translation: CATSDRETSGRGETQYF.

This sequence joins TRBV29-1 and TRBJ2-7; the D call may be TRBD1 or TRBD2 (6 bases each). The CDR3 has 17 residues. V dropped 6 bases and J dropped 4 bases, with 28 bases sitting between them. The germline gives CDR1 SQVTM, CDR2 ANQGSEA. The CDR3 here is CSVIGGGEGRRVYEQYF. The CDR3 DNA sequence: TGCAGCGTGATAGGGGGAGGAGAGGGAAGGCGAGTATACGAGCAGTACTTC.

The V call is TRBV29-1, the J call TRBJ1-1, with unresolved D. The CDR3 runs 12 residues. Trimming took 6 bases from V and 4 from J, leaving 12 bases between them. Germline CDR1 reads SQVTM; CDR2 reads ANQGSEA. The CDR3 region is CSVRSPATEAFF. The CDR3 nucleotides are TGCAGCGTACGGTCCCCGGCCACTGAAGCTTTCTTT.

The sample holds a few counts of this clonotype. The rearrangement links TRBV2 to TRBJ2-7, with D perhaps assigned TRBD1 or TRBD2 (5 bases each). Between the trimmed V and J ends, which lost 4 bases and 2 bases, there was a span of 12 bases. Germline CDR1 and CDR2: SNHLY and FYNNEI. CDR3 length: 14 amino acids. This CDR3 reads CASSAGTSTYEQYF. In DNA, the CDR3 is TGTGCCAGCAGTGCCGGGACCTCCACCTACGAGCAGTACTTC.

This clonotype has more than one count but fewer than ten. This rearrangement joins TRBV20-1 to TRBJ2-7; 9 bases are shared with TRBD1. This CDR3 contains 14 residues. The ends lost 6 bases at V and 4 bases at J; junction bases unmatched: 10. Germline values: CDR1 DFQATT, CDR2 SNEGSKA (reference sequence). CDR3 bases: TGCAGTGCGGGGACAGGGAGTGATGTGTACGAGCAGTACTTC. It codes for CSAGTGSDVYEQYF.

The chain is built from TRBV3-1 and TRBJ2-1; D is possibly TRBD2 (6 bases). V shed 2 bases and J shed 11 bases, with 16 bases lying between them. CDR1 and CDR2 from the germline V gene are LGHDT and YNNKEL (reference sequence). The CDR3 has 14 residues. The CDR3 reads CASSQSQGREKQFF. CDR3 coding DNA: TGTGCCAGCAGCCAATCGCAAGGACGGGAGAAGCAGTTCTTC.

This rearrangement joins TRBV10-3 to TRBJ2-3; tentative D call: TRBD2 (5 bases). Looked up from germline, CDR1 is ENHRY and CDR2 is SYGVKD. The CDR3 sequence is 14 residues long. The germline V and J ends were trimmed by 8 bases and 1 base, with 13 bases remaining between them. CDR3 in DNA: TGTGCCATCCGCGAGAGTAGCGGCACAGATACGCAGTATTTT. This encodes CAIRESSGTDTQYF.